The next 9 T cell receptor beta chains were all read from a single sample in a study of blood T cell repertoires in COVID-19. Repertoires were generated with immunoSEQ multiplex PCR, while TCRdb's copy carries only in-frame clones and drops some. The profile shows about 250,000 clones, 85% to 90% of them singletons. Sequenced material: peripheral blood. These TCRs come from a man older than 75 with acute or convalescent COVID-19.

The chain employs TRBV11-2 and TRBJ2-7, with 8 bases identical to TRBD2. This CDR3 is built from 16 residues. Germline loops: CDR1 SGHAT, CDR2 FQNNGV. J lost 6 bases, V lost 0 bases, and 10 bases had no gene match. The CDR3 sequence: CASSLDLASGSGEQYF. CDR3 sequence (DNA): TGTGCCAGCAGCTTAGATTTGGCCAGCGGGAGCGGCGAGCAGTACTTC.

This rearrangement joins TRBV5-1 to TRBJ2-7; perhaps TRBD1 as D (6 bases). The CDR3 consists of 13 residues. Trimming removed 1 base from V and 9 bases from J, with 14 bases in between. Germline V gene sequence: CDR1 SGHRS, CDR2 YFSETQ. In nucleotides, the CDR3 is TGCGCCAGCAGCTTGAAAGTACAGGGTACGCAGTACTTC. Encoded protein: CASSLKVQGTQYF.

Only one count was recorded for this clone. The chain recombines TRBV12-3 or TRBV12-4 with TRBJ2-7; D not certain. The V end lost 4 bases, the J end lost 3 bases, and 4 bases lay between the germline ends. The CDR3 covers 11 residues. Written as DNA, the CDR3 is TGTGCCAGCAGTTCGTTCTACGAGCAGTACTTC. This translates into CASSSFYEQYF.

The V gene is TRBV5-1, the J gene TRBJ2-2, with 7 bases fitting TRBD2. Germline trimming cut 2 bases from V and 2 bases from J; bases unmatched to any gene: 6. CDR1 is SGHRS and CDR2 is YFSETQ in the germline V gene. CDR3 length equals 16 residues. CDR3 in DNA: TGCGCCAGCAGCTTTGACGTAGCGGGCAACACCGGGGAGCTGTTTTTT. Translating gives CASSFDVAGNTGELFF.

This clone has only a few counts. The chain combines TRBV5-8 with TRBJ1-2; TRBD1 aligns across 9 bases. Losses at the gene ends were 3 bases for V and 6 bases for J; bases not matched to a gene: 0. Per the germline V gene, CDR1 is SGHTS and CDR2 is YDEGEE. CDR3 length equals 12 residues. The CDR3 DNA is TGTGCCAGCAGCTGGGACAGGGATGGCTACACCTTC. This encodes CASSWDRDGYTF.

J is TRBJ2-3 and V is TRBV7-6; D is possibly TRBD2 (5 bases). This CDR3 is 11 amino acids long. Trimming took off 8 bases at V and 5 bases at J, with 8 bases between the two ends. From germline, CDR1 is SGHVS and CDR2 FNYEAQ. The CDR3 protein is CASREGDTQYF. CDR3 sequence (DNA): TGTGCCAGCCGAGAGGGAGATACGCAGTATTTT.

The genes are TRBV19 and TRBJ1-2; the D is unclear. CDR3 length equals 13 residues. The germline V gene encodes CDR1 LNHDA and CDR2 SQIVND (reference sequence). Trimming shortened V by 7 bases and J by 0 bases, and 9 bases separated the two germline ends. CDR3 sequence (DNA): TGTGCCAGTACTCCCTTTTCTAACTATGGCTACACCTTC. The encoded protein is CASTPFSNYGYTF. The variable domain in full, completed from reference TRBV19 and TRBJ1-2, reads DGGITQSPKYLFRKEGQNVTLSCEQNLNHDAMYWYRQDPGQGLRLIYYSQIVNDFQKGDIAEGYSVSREKKESFPLTVTSAQKNPTAFYLCASTPFSNYGYTFGSGTRLTVV.

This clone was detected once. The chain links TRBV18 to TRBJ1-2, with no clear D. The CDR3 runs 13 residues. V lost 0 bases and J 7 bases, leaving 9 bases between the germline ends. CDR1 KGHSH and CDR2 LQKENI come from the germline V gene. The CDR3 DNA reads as TGTGCCAGCTCACCACCGGGCGCCATTGGCTACACCTTC. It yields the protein CASSPPGAIGYTF.

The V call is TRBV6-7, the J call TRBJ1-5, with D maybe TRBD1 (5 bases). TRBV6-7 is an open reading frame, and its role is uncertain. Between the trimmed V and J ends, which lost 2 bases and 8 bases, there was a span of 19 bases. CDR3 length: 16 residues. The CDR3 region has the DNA TGTGCCAGCAGTTACCCCACTGGGGCCATCCTGAAGCCCCAGCATTTT. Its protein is CASSYPTGAILKPQHF.